Presented here are 27 T cell receptor beta chains from one specimen sequenced in a study of molecular identifiers for immune sequencing clone quantification. TCRdb re-analysed the PCR reads in MiXCR, keeping a single row per CDR3 protein. The sample consists of more than 550,000 distinct CDR3 sequences, roughly 25% of them appearing once. Material: naive CD8+ T cells from blood, with Jurkat cell RNA spiked in. The sample's subset: FACS-sorted CD8+CD4-CCR7+CD45RA+ naive T cells. The receptors come from a human donor in good health. Some libraries in this study had Jurkat cell RNA spiked in.

There are a few counts of this clonotype. The CDR3 region has the DNA TGTGCCAGCAGTCCTACAGGGGGCGCGCCCTACGAGCAGTACTTC. This codes for CASSPTGGAPYEQYF. This chain uses TRBV27 with TRBJ2-7; 9 positions agree with TRBD1. V gave up 5 bases and J gave up 2 bases; unmatched junction bases: 7. There are 15 residues in the CDR3. In germline, CDR1 is MNHEY, CDR2 SMNVEV (reference sequence).

This clonotype was detected only a few times. This chain uses TRBV28 with TRBJ2-7; TRBD1 matches at 9 bases. CDR1 is MDHEN, CDR2 SYDVKM, per germline. The CDR3 extends over 14 amino acids. J lost 7 bases, V lost 3 bases, and 7 bases had no gene match. Written as DNA, the CDR3 is TGTGCCAGCAGTTTGGGACAGGGCCCTCAGGAGCAGTACTTC. Its translation is CASSLGQGPQEQYF.

Many counts were recorded for this clonotype. The V call is TRBV5-1, the J call TRBJ2-2, with a weak D call TRBD1 (6 bases). There are 14 residues in the CDR3. V was pared by 5 bases and J by 1 base, with 9 bases between. Germline CDR1 and CDR2: SGHRS and YFSETQ. As DNA, the CDR3 is TGCGCCAGCAGTCGGGGACAGAACACCGGGGAGCTGTTTTTT. It specifies CASSRGQNTGELFF. The whole variable domain, filled in from reference TRBV5-1 and TRBJ2-2, reads KAGVTQTPRYLIKTRGQQVTLSCSPISGHRSVSWYQQTPGQGLQFLFEYFSETQRNKGNFPGRFSGRQFSNSRSEMNVSTLELGDSALYLCASSRGQNTGELFFGEGSRLTVL.

This chain connects TRBV4-2 to TRBJ2-2, with D perhaps given as TRBD1 or TRBD2 (5 bases each). Germline lookup yields CDR1 LGHNA and CDR2 YNFKEQ. This CDR3 contains 16 residues. V gave up 4 bases and J gave up 3 bases, with 15 bases separating them. The DNA for the CDR3 is TGTGCCAGCAGCCCAACAATGGGGCGGGACACCGGGGAGCTGTTTTTT. Protein product: CASSPTMGRDTGELFF.

This clonotype was observed many times. The chain has TRBV12-3 or TRBV12-4 and TRBJ2-2; D call uncertain. The CDR3 covers 13 residues. V shed 5 bases and J shed 6 bases, with 10 bases lying between them. CDR3 nucleotide sequence: TGTGCCAGCAGTAAAGGTGGAGCCGGGGAGCTGTTTTTT. This codes for CASSKGGAGELFF.

With respect to this clonotype: This clone may be a read error of a much larger clone one base away. This chain uses TRBV7-9 with TRBJ2-2, with TRBD2 matching 9 bases. CDR3 size: 17 residues. Germline V gene lookup returns CDR1 SEHNR and CDR2 FQNEAQ (reference sequence). The DNA for the CDR3 is TGTGCCAATGCAGAGATAGCGGGAGAAGTCGACACCGGGGAGCTGTCTTTT. This codes for CANAEIAGEVDTGELSF.

This chain uses TRBV5-1 with TRBJ2-7; D could derive from TRBD1 or TRBD2 (6 bases each). V lost 5 bases to trimming and J lost 7 bases, with 19 bases between them. The CDR3 is 14 residues long. Germline V lookup: CDR1 SGHRS, CDR2 YFSETQ. CDR3 sequence reads: CASRQSWGAEEQYF. The CDR3 DNA reads TGCGCCAGCAGACAAAGTTGGGGGGCGGAGGAGCAGTACTTC.

In this sample, this clonotype turned up many times. CDR3 bases: TGTGCCAGCAGTTCAATCCGGAGACTTGACGAGCAGTACTTC. This sequence encodes CASSSIRRLDEQYF. The chain employs TRBV27 and TRBJ2-7; D ambiguous. The CDR3 is 14 residues long. V lost 4 bases and J lost 5, with 15 bases in between. Germline V gives CDR1 MNHEY, CDR2 SMNVEV (reference sequence).

For this clonotype: With a much larger clone just one base away, this may be a read error. The chain employs TRBV20-1 and TRBJ2-7, with D maybe TRBD2 (6 bases). V was trimmed by 3 bases and J by 2 bases, leaving 11 bases between them. The CDR3 is 13 amino acids. Germline CDR1 is DFQATT and CDR2 is SNEGSKA (reference sequence). The CDR3: CSASAGRPYEQYF. CDR3 nucleotides: TGCAGTGCTAGCGCGGGGCGGCCCTACGAGCAGTACTTC.

This clonotype has just a few counts. J is TRBJ2-3 and V is TRBV10-3; a possible D gene is TRBD2 (6 bases). V lost 2 bases to trimming and J lost 4 bases, with 22 bases between them. CDR1 and CDR2 (germline): ENHRY, SYGVKD. CDR3 length equals 18 residues. CDR3 protein: CAISEPQNPGERPDTQYF. The CDR3 DNA follows: TGTGCCATCAGTGAGCCCCAGAACCCGGGAGAAAGGCCAGATACGCAGTATTTT.

Ten or more counts support this clonotype. This chain links TRBV7-9 with TRBJ1-3, with TRBD1 matching over 8 bases. CDR3 length equals 17 residues. V trimming: 5 bases; J trimming: 2 bases; junction bases outside the gene matches: 11. Germline V gene sequence: CDR1 SEHNR, CDR2 FQNEAQ (reference sequence). The CDR3 here is CASSPRTGTEPGNTIYF. CDR3 coding DNA: TGTGCCAGCAGCCCCCGGACAGGGACGGAACCTGGAAACACCATATATTTT.

Only a few counts were recorded for this clonotype. The CDR3 coding sequence is TGTGCCAGCAGTGCCAGCGAAGGGAGTGGTGCGCAAGAGACCCAGTACTTC. This translates into CASSASEGSGAQETQYF. The V gene is TRBV12-3 or TRBV12-4, the J gene TRBJ2-5; D is possibly TRBD2 (5 bases). With 5 bases removed from V and 2 bases from J, the gap between germline ends came to 21 bases. The CDR3 has 17 residues.

In its sample, this clonotype was seen a few times. The V call is TRBV7-6, the J call TRBJ2-2; the D gene is possibly TRBD1 (6 bases). Trimming pared 1 base from V and 0 bases from J, leaving 21 bases between. CDR3 size: 20 residues. Looked up from germline, CDR1 is SGHVS and CDR2 is FNYEAQ. CDR3: CASSLVRTAVKGPNTGELFF. The CDR3, as DNA: TGTGCCAGCAGCTTAGTCCGGACAGCGGTTAAGGGCCCGAACACCGGGGAGCTGTTTTTT.

This clonotype was counted a few times. The chain links TRBV5-6 to TRBJ2-1; possibly TRBD1 for D (5 bases). CDR1 and CDR2 from the germline V gene are SGHDT and YYEEEE. Trimming removed 4 bases at V and 2 bases at J, with 13 bases between. There are 15 residues in the CDR3. CDR3 nucleotide sequence: TGTGCCAGCAGCCCGTCAGGGTATGCCTACAATGAGCAGTTCTTC. Translated: CASSPSGYAYNEQFF.

This clonotype showed up just a few times. The chain couples TRBV20-1 to TRBJ1-1; D gene uncertain. The CDR3 runs to 14 residues. Germline CDR1 is DFQATT and CDR2 is SNEGSKA (reference sequence). Trimming stripped 6 bases from V and 1 base from J, with 15 bases between. CDR3 bases: TGCAGTGCGCAAAGGAGGCATCCGAACACTGAAGCTTTCTTT. As protein: CSAQRRHPNTEAFF.

Remarks on this clonotype: A much larger clone lies a single base off, so this may be a read error. The chain couples TRBV29-1 to TRBJ1-1; D is uncertain. The germline V and J ends were trimmed by 7 bases and 4 bases, with 19 bases remaining between them. The CDR3 consists of 14 residues. Germline CDR1 and CDR2: SQVTM and ANQGSEA. This CDR3 reads CSADGLSMSTEAFF. CDR3 nucleotide sequence: TGCAGCGCCGACGGACTCAGCATGAGCACTGAAGCTTTCTTT.

In the case of this clonotype: It may be a read error: a sequence one base away is much more abundant. The V and J genes are TRBV28 and TRBJ2-7; 12 nucleotides line up with TRBD2. CDR3 size: 16 residues. V was pared by 2 bases and J by 9 bases, with 11 bases of the junction left unmatched. Germline V gene lookup returns CDR1 MDHEN and CDR2 SYDVKM. The CDR3 DNA follows: TGTGCCAGCAGTTTAAAGGCCGCTAGCGGGAGGGTTGGGCAGTACTTC. Residues: CASSLKAASGRVGQYF.

There are many counts of this clonotype. The chain joins TRBV4-2 to TRBJ1-4; the D gene is possibly TRBD1 (5 bases). The CDR3 runs 16 residues. The germline V and J ends were trimmed by 0 bases and 8 bases, with 16 bases remaining between them. Germline-derived CDR1 and CDR2 are LGHNA and YNFKEQ. DNA of the CDR3: TGTGCCAGCAGCCAAGACCCGACAGCCCTTGGCGAAAAACTGTTTTTT. It codes for CASSQDPTALGEKLFF.

The genes are TRBV5-5 and TRBJ2-7; TRBD1 agrees at 7 bases. CDR1 is SGHKS and CDR2 is YYEKEE in the germline V gene (reference sequence). V gave up 0 bases and J gave up 2 bases; unmatched junction bases: 5. The CDR3 contains 15 residues. The CDR3 sequence is CASSLETGLAYEQYF. Here the CDR3 DNA reads TGTGCCAGCAGCTTGGAGACAGGGTTAGCCTACGAGCAGTACTTC.

This clonotype was seen many times. V gene TRBV23-1 combines with J gene TRBJ2-7; weak D call: TRBD1 (5 bases). TRBV23-1 counts as an open reading frame of uncertain function. The CDR3 length is 13 residues. Trimming left V 4 bases short and J 7 bases short, with 14 bases between. CDR3: CASSRGWVEEQYF. The DNA for the CDR3 is TGCGCCAGCAGTCGGGGCTGGGTTGAAGAGCAGTACTTC.

This clonotype was picked up many times. The chain couples TRBV3-1 to TRBJ2-2; the match to TRBD2 covers 9 bases. Germline CDR1 is LGHDT and CDR2 is YNNKEL (reference sequence). After removal of 4 bases from V and 6 bases from J, the junction contained 9 bases not matched to a gene. The length of the CDR3 is 16 residues. The CDR3 sequence: CASSRGAGGLSGELFF. The CDR3 bases are TGTGCCAGCAGCCGCGGCGCGGGAGGGCTGTCCGGGGAGCTGTTTTTT.

This clonotype appeared many times. The chain is built from TRBV30 and TRBJ2-7, with D possibly matching TRBD2 (7 bases). This CDR3 has 13 residues. CDR1 is GTSNPN, CDR2 SVGIG, per germline (reference sequence). V lost 2 bases and J lost 7, with 15 bases in between. In DNA, the CDR3 is TGTGCCTGGAGTTGGGCGGGGGCGCAAGAGCAGTACTTC. As protein: CAWSWAGAQEQYF.

Only a few counts were recorded for this clonotype. V and J are TRBV19 and TRBJ2-1; TRBD1 might be the D (6 bases). V was cut by 6 bases and J by 10 bases, with 19 bases left in between. From germline, CDR1 is LNHDA and CDR2 SQIVND (reference sequence). The CDR3 runs to 14 residues. The CDR3 is CASSLLGGEEEQFF. The CDR3 coding sequence is TGTGCCAGTAGCCTTCTAGGGGGAGAGGAGGAGCAGTTCTTC.

This rearrangement joins TRBV5-4 to TRBJ2-1; 8 bases are a match to TRBD2. CDR3 size: 13 residues. J was trimmed by 0 bases and V by 10 bases; bases with no gene match: 3. The germline CDR1 and CDR2 sequences are SGHNT and YYREEE (reference sequence). The CDR3, as DNA: TGTGCCTGGCGGGGGGACTCCTACAATGAGCAGTTCTTC. As protein: CAWRGDSYNEQFF.

The chain combines TRBV4-3 with TRBJ2-7; the match to TRBD2 covers 11 bases. The CDR3 extends over 18 amino acids. From germline, CDR1 is LGHNA and CDR2 YSLEER. Germline trimming cut 0 bases from V and 3 bases from J; bases unmatched to any gene: 10. The CDR3 coding sequence is TGCGCCAGCAGCCAAGATCGCCTAGCGGGAGGCTTTGGCTACGAGCAGTACTTC. Its translation: CASSQDRLAGGFGYEQYF.

This clonotype was recorded at least ten times. The chain employs TRBV3-1 and TRBJ1-1; tentatively, D is TRBD1 (5 bases). Per the germline V gene, CDR1 is LGHDT and CDR2 is YNNKEL (reference sequence). The CDR3 covers 15 residues. V lost 0 bases and J 8 bases, leaving 16 bases between the germline ends. CDR3: CASSQDRMGQSEAFF. The CDR3 bases are TGTGCCAGCAGCCAAGATCGGATGGGGCAATCGGAAGCTTTCTTT. The full variable domain, its missing parts supplied by reference TRBV3-1 and TRBJ1-1, is DTAVSQTPKYLVTQMGNDKSIKCEQNLGHDTMYWYKQDSKKFLKIMFSYNNKELIINETVPNRFSPKSPDKAHLNLHINSLELGDSAVYFCASSQDRMGQSEAFFGQGTRLTVV.

A remark on this clonotype: It may be a read error: a sequence one base away is much more abundant. The rearrangement uses TRBV14 and TRBJ1-2; D unresolved. Germline V CDR1 and CDR2: SGHDN, FVKESK. CDR3 length equals 13 residues. CDR3 loop: CASRQAGDYGYTF. The CDR3 bases are TGTGCCAGCCGCCAAGCCGGGGACTATGGCTACACCTTC. The entire variable domain, with the rest obtained from reference TRBV14 and TRBJ1-2, is as follows: EAGVTQFPSHSVIEKGQTVTLRCDPISGHDNLYWYRRVMGKEIKFLLHFVKESKQDESGMPNNRFLAERTGGTYSTLKVQPAELEDSGVYFCASRQAGDYGYTFGSGTRLTVV.